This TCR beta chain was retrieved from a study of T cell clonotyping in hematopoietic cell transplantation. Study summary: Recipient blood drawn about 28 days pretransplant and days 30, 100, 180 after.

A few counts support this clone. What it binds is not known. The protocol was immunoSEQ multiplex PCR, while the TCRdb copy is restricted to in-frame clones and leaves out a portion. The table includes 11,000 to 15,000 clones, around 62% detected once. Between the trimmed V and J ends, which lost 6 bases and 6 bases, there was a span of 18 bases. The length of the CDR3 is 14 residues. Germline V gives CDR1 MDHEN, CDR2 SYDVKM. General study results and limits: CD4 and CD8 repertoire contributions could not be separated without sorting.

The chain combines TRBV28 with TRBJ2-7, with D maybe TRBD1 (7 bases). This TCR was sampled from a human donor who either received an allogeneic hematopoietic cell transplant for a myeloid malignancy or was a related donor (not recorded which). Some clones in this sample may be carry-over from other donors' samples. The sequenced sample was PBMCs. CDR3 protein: CASSDPPGGREQYF. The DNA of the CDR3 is TGTGCCAGCAGCGACCCCCCAGGGGGGCGCGAGCAGTACTTC.